This T cell receptor (beta chain) was observed in a study of blood T cell repertoires in COVID-19. Study at large: Samples taken during acute and convalescent COVID-19 were collected in the United States, Italy and Spain. PBMCs, B-cell-depleted T cells, or T cells provided the cDNA or gDNA that made up the material.

Per the original data handling: Nucleated cell number was recorded as an estimate derived from reference gene primer amplification. Sequenced by immunoSEQ multiplex PCR; TCRdb stores in-frame clones only, minus some. That table supplies the V and J calls and clone size; D and trimming were determined from the DNA. The sample carries about 330,000 clones, around 87% recorded once. Unmatched junction bases numbered 6, after V lost 0 bases and J lost 6 bases. Germline CDR1 and CDR2: LGHNA and YNFKEQ. The CDR3 is made up of 16 amino acids. The sequenced sample was peripheral blood. V gene TRBV4-2 combines with J gene TRBJ2-3; 10 nucleotides match TRBD1. This TCR came from a woman between 50 and 59 years old with active or convalescent COVID-19. The CDR3 bases are TGTGCCAGCAGCCAAGATTTGGGGACAGGGGTTGATACGCAGTATTTT. Translation gives CASSQDLGTGVDTQYF.